A selection of T cell receptor beta chains follows, all from one sample in a study of blood T cell repertoires in COVID-19. Clones were sequenced by immunoSEQ multiplex PCR, and TCRdb holds only the in-frame ones, with some missing. This sample has some 240,000 clones, with over 80% found just once. The sequencing input was peripheral blood. The source is a woman aged 40-49 years who had recovered from COVID-19. CDR3s include the opening cysteine and the closing phenylalanine or tryptophan. Each record gives: J gene, clone size, D gene, V gene, CDR3 DNA, CDR3 protein. D genes are given only for firm matches. Not every row has a clone size; where given, it reads once, few, many or a size class.

>TRBJ2-3|few|.|TRBV7-2
TGTGCCAGCAGCCCCACAATGAGCACAGATACGCAGTATTTT
CASSPTMSTDTQYF
>TRBJ2-1|.|TRBD2|TRBV3-1/TRBV3-2
TGTGCCAGCAGCCAAGGACTAGCGGGGTACAATGAGCAGTTCTTC
CASSQGLAGYNEQFF
>TRBJ2-2|.|.|TRBV7-3
TGTGCCAGCAGCTTAGCAGGAAACACCGGGGAGCTGTTTTTT
CASSLAGNTGELFF
>TRBJ2-7|.|TRBD1|TRBV9
TGTGCCAGCAGCGCCCGGGACAGGGCCGCTGACGAGCAGTACTTC
CASSARDRAADEQYF
>TRBJ2-3|.|.|TRBV15
TGTGCCACCAGCACTGGGAGCGACAGGAGGACAGATACGCAGTATTTT
CATSTGSDRRTDTQYF
>TRBJ1-1|few|.|TRBV27
TGTGCCAGCAGTCGAGGGACAAACACTGAAGCTTTCTTT
CASSRGTNTEAFF
>TRBJ1-2|once|.|TRBV5-4
TGTGCCAGCAGCCGAGGGGAGGGCTATGGCTACACCTTC
CASSRGEGYGYTF
>TRBJ1-5|.|TRBD1|TRBV2
TGTGCCAGCAGTCTTGGACAGGATCTTTATCAGCCCCAGCATTTT
CASSLGQDLYQPQHF
>TRBJ2-1|.|.|TRBV30
TGTGCCTGGAGCTTGAGTAGAGAGCAGTTCTTC
CAWSLSREQFF
>TRBJ1-1|.|TRBD1|TRBV6-5
TGTGCCAGCAGTAGGACAGGGGTCGGGAACACTGAAGCTTTCTTT
CASSRTGVGNTEAFF
>TRBJ1-6|.|.|TRBV6-5
TGTGCCAGCAGTTACTCACGGACAGCAAATTCACCCCTCCACTTT
CASSYSRTANSPLHF
>TRBJ1-5|once|.|TRBV19
TGTGCCAGTATTGAGAGAGCCCCCCGGGTGTATAGCAATCAGCCCCAGCATTTT
CASIERAPRVYSNQPQHF
>TRBJ2-1|.|TRBD2|TRBV9
TGTGCCAGCAGCCTAGCGGGGGGTTACAATGAGCAGTTCTTC
CASSLAGGYNEQFF
>TRBJ2-1|.|TRBD2|TRBV3-1/TRBV3-2
TGTGCCAGCAGCGTTAGCGGGGGGGCCTTCAATGAGCAGTTCTTC
CASSVSGGAFNEQFF
>TRBJ2-2|once|TRBD2|TRBV6-1
TGTGCCAGCAGTGAGCGGGGGGGAGATTACACCGGGGAGCTGTTTTTT
CASSERGGDYTGELFF
>TRBJ1-2|.|.|TRBV28
TGTGCCAGCAGTTTAGTTACAGGCCCCTATGGCTACACCTTC
CASSLVTGPYGYTF
>TRBJ2-3|.|TRBD1|TRBV20-1
TGCAGTGCCATACAGGGGGATACGCAGTATTTT
CSAIQGDTQYF
>TRBJ1-4|once|TRBD1|TRBV2
TGTGCCAGTGTGGGACAGACAACTAATGAAAAACTGTTTTTT
CASVGQTTNEKLFF
>TRBJ1-2|.|.|TRBV6-5
TGTGCCAGCAGTTACACCGGGACAACACTTCTAGATGGCTACACCTTC
CASSYTGTTLLDGYTF
>TRBJ2-2|.|.|TRBV11-2
TGTGCCAGCAGTCCCCCAGGGGACACCGGGGAGCTGTTTTTT
CASSPPGDTGELFF
>TRBJ2-3|.|.|TRBV10-3
TGTGCCATCAAGGAGCAGGGTAGCACAGATACGCAGTATTTT
CAIKEQGSTDTQYF
>TRBJ2-3|.|.|TRBV6-5
TGTGCCAGCAGGCAGAAATTCACAGATACGCAGTATTTT
CASRQKFTDTQYF
>TRBJ1-1|.|.|TRBV4-2
TGTGCCATCTCGGGGGGACTTGGAGAAGCTTTCTTT
CAISGGLGEAFF
>TRBJ1-2|.|.|TRBV6-5
TGTGCCAGCAGCCTGACTGCGGTGAACTATGGCTACACCTTC
CASSLTAVNYGYTF
>TRBJ2-2|.|TRBD1|TRBV18
TGTGCCAGCTCACAGGGACAGATCCCAGCCACCGGGGAGCTGTTTTTT
CASSQGQIPATGELFF
>TRBJ1-2|.|.|TRBV28
TGTGCCAGCAGTCCCCCCCCCGGGTCCCAACGGGGCTACACCTTC
CASSPPPGSQRGYTF
>TRBJ2-3|.|.|TRBV19
TGTGCCAGTACCAGATACGAGGACTTCTGCACAGATACGCAGTATTTT
CASTRYEDFCTDTQYF
>TRBJ2-1|few|.|TRBV25-1
TGTGCCACCGGGGGAGGAAGAAATGAGCAGTTCTTC
CATGGGRNEQFF
>TRBJ2-7|few|.|TRBV3-1/TRBV3-2
TGTGCCAGCAGCCGAGGCACCCGGCACTACGAGCAGTACTTC
CASSRGTRHYEQYF
>TRBJ2-1|.|.|TRBV5-1
TGCGCCAGCAGCTTAGGACAGTACAATGAGCAGTTCTTC
CASSLGQYNEQFF
>TRBJ2-5|once|.|TRBV5-1
TGCGCCAGCAGCTTGGAGCCGGGGTCGTACCAAGAGACCCAGTACTTC
CASSLEPGSYQETQYF
>TRBJ2-7|.|.|TRBV5-1
TGCGCCAGCAGCTTGGACGGTTTTTCCTACGAGCAGTACTTC
CASSLDGFSYEQYF
>TRBJ2-5|.|TRBD2|TRBV5-1
TGCGCCAGCAGCTTGATTAGCGGGCAAGAGACCCAGTACTTC
CASSLISGQETQYF
>TRBJ2-3|once|.|TRBV28
TGTGCCAGCAGGGTTGCGTTGGATACGCAGTATTTT
CASRVALDTQYF
>TRBJ1-2|.|.|TRBV28
TGTGCCAGCAGTCGGGGAGCCTATGGCTACACCTTC
CASSRGAYGYTF
>TRBJ1-6|.|.|TRBV30
TGTGCCTGGAGTTCTCCGGGGGTTAGGACGCCCCACTTT
CAWSSPGVRTPHF
>TRBJ2-7|.|TRBD2|TRBV25-1
TGTGCCAGCAGTGAATGGGGAGGGTCCCACGAGCAGTACTTC
CASSEWGGSHEQYF
>TRBJ1-2|.|TRBD1|TRBV6-5
TGTGCCAGCAGTAGGGGGACAGGGTTCGTTGGCTACACCTTC
CASSRGTGFVGYTF
>TRBJ1-2|.|TRBD1|TRBV4-1
TGCGCCAGCAGCCAACCTGTCCGTAGGGACAGGGAGTCTGGCTACACCTTC
CASSQPVRRDRESGYTF
>TRBJ2-6|medium-sized|.|TRBV28
TGTGCCAGCAGCCGACAGATCTCTGGGGCCAACGTCCTGACTTTC
CASSRQISGANVLTF
>TRBJ2-5|once|.|TRBV28
TGTGCCAGCACTACCTGGGGCAGATCCGGGTACTTC
CASTTWGRSGYF
>TRBJ1-6|.|.|TRBV30
TGTGCCTGGAGTGCCCGAGTAGGACGCAGGGGAGAATCACCCCTCCACTTT
CAWSARVGRRGESPLHF
>TRBJ1-5|.|.|TRBV19
TGTGCCAGTAGTATCTCAGCGGGGAGGGGGAACAATCAGCCCCAGCATTTT
CASSISAGRGNNQPQHF
>TRBJ2-6|.|.|TRBV11-2
TGTGCCAGCAGCGACGGACAGCCGTCTGGGGCCAACGTCCTGACTTTC
CASSDGQPSGANVLTF
>TRBJ1-4|.|.|TRBV29-1
TGCAGCGTGGCTCGGGAGCCTAATGAAAAACTGTTTTTT
CSVAREPNEKLFF
>TRBJ2-2|.|TRBD1|TRBV5-6
TGTGCCAGCAGCTACCGGGACAGGGGAATGACCGGGGAGCTGTTTTTT
CASSYRDRGMTGELFF
>TRBJ2-5|.|.|TRBV28
TGTGCCAGCAGTTCATTGTCCAGGGGCAGCCAAGAGACCCAGTACTTC
CASSSLSRGSQETQYF
>TRBJ1-4|.|TRBD1|TRBV19
TGTGCCAGTATCCCGGGACAGGGGAATGAAAAACTGTTTTTT
CASIPGQGNEKLFF
>TRBJ2-3|.|.|TRBV6-4
TGTGCCAGCAGTGAGGGGGACTTCACAGATACGCAGTATTTT
CASSEGDFTDTQYF
>TRBJ1-2|once|TRBD1|TRBV5-1
TGCGCCAGCAGCTTGGAACAGGGGAAGGACTATGGCTACACCTTC
CASSLEQGKDYGYTF
>TRBJ1-2|.|.|TRBV27
TGTGCCAGCAGTTTAAAGGTTGGCGGGGGCAGAACCTATGGCTACACCTTC
CASSLKVGGGRTYGYTF